Reported below is one TCR beta chain. Measured with immunoSEQ multiplex PCR; TCRdb has only the in-frame clones, and not every one. This table holds 100,000 to 150,000 clones, approximately 94% found once. Germline V gives CDR1 SEHNR, CDR2 FQNEAQ (reference sequence). CDR3 length: 15 residues. The trim removed 6 bases at V and 4 bases at J, leaving 11 bases unmatched. This specimen belongs to a study of control samples from healthy donors and cancer patients. Sequences were obtained from PBMCs. The V and J genes are TRBV7-9 and TRBJ2-5; 7 bases are a match to TRBD2. The TCR originated in a man between 45 and 60 years old with head and neck cancer. CDR3: CASSSTSRLVETQYF. The CDR3 region has the DNA TGTGCCAGCAGTTCGACTAGCAGATTGGTAGAGACCCAGTACTTC.